This T cell receptor (beta chain) originates from a study of cytomegalovirus exposure and HLA in healthy donors. Study-level results: When the data were analyzed later, several of the most significant clusters appeared to be linked to common viral pathogens.

Germline V gene lookup returns CDR1 SEHNR and CDR2 FQNEAQ (reference sequence). V lost 6 bases, J lost 7 bases, and 10 bases stayed unmatched. The CDR3 has 16 residues. At least ten counts were recorded for this clone. Its antigen is not identified. PCR was performed using 60 Vbeta and 13 Jbeta primers. Sequencing was performed with immunoSEQ multiplex PCR; in TCRdb, only in-frame clones are kept and a portion is missing. The sample has some 150,000 clones, over 80% seen once; the top ten hold 1.2%. This receptor was obtained from a female donor in good health and CMV-seronegative. This chain joins TRBV7-9 and TRBJ2-1; 12 positions agree with TRBD2. Sequencing was carried out using PBMCs. The CDR3, as DNA: TGTGCCAGCAGGGAGGGGACTAGCGGGCCGTTAAATGAGCAGTTCTTC. Protein: CASREGTSGPLNEQFF.